What follows are 16 T cell receptor beta chains derived from one specimen sequenced in a study of T cell responses to AZD1222 COVID-19 vaccine. TCRdb keeps only in-frame clones here, not all; method: immunoSEQ multiplex PCR. The sample lists around 130,000 clones; around 88% were seen once. Sample: peripheral blood, taken on day 0 of AZD1222 vaccination. The source is an adult in good health.

The chain employs TRBV7-9 and TRBJ1-5; D is ambiguous. Trimming removed 0 bases at V and 4 bases at J, with 4 bases between. Germline assignment: CDR1 SEHNR and CDR2 FQNEAQ (reference sequence). This CDR3 region has 13 residues. The CDR3 reads CASSLANNQPQHF. DNA of the CDR3: TGTGCCAGCAGCTTAGCCAATAATCAGCCCCAGCATTTT.

The chain is built from TRBV19 and TRBJ2-7, with 9 positions matching TRBD2. V lost 5 bases to trimming and J lost 6 bases; unmatched junction nucleotides: 5. This CDR3 is built from 13 residues. CDR1 is LNHDA and CDR2 is SQIVND in the germline V gene (reference sequence). The CDR3 is CASSSSGTGEQYF. The CDR3 coding sequence is TGTGCCAGTAGTTCTAGCGGGACTGGCGAGCAGTACTTC.

In DNA, the CDR3 is TGTGCCAGCAGGGGGGTGCGGGGTGAGACTGAAGCTTTCTTT. Translating it yields CASRGVRGETEAFF. The chain couples TRBV2 to TRBJ1-1; D might be TRBD1 (5 bases). V dropped 6 bases and J dropped 5 bases, with 16 bases sitting between them. Germline lookup yields CDR1 SNHLY and CDR2 FYNNEI. The CDR3 runs 14 residues.

This clone was counted between two and nine times. The V call is TRBV6-5, the J call TRBJ1-1; D unresolved. Germline CDR1 is MNHEY and CDR2 is SVGAGI. The CDR3 sequence is 12 residues long. Trimming removed 8 bases at V and 1 base at J, with 8 bases between. In DNA, the CDR3 is TGTGCCAGCGCGATCGAGAACACTGAAGCTTTCTTT. Protein sequence: CASAIENTEAFF.

V and J are TRBV7-9 and TRBJ1-6; the D gene is possibly TRBD1 (5 bases). The CDR3 has 14 residues. V gave up 5 bases and J gave up 10 bases, with 15 bases separating them. CDR1 and CDR2 (germline): SEHNR, FQNEAQ (reference sequence). Here the CDR3 reads CASSPPGGESPLHF. In DNA form, the CDR3 reads TGTGCCAGCAGCCCCCCCGGAGGGGAATCACCCCTCCACTTT.

This clone was counted a single time. This chain connects TRBV9 to TRBJ2-1; TRBD1 aligns across 8 bases. With 2 bases clipped from V and 7 bases from J, the junction kept 2 bases outside the gene matches. Germline values: CDR1 SGDLS, CDR2 YYNGEE. This CDR3 region has 13 residues. DNA for the CDR3: TGTGCCAGCAGCGTCCAGGGGGCGAATGAGCAGTTCTTC. Protein: CASSVQGANEQFF. Full variable domain (remainder filled in from reference TRBV9 and TRBJ2-1): DSGVTQTPKHLITATGQRVTLRCSPRSGDLSVYWYQQSLDQGLQFLIQYYNGEERAKGNILERFSAQQFPDLHSELNLSSLELGDSALYFCASSVQGANEQFFGPGTRLTVL.

V usage is TRBV27 and J usage is TRBJ1-1; D uncertain. The V and J ends lost 1 base and 0 bases respectively, with 9 bases between them. Germline V lookup: CDR1 MNHEY, CDR2 SMNVEV (reference sequence). This CDR3 spans 15 amino acids. The CDR3 nucleotides read TGTGCCAGCAGTTTATATACAAACTTGAACACTGAAGCTTTCTTT. This translates into CASSLYTNLNTEAFF.

This sequence joins TRBV11-2 and TRBJ1-4; 9 bases line up with TRBD1. TRBJ2-2 explains the end of the DNA better; the J call may be wrong. Looked up from germline, CDR1 is SGHAT and CDR2 is FQNNGV. The CDR3 totals 13 residues. The CDR3 loop reads CASSSDRGRELFF. In nucleotides, the CDR3 is TGTGCCAGCAGCTCGGACAGGGGTCGGGAGCTGTTTTTT.

CDR3 protein: CASSLVRVGAEAFF. CDR3 DNA sequence: TGCGCCAGCAGCTTGGTACGGGTTGGGGCTGAAGCTTTCTTT. This sequence joins TRBV5-1 and TRBJ1-1; D unclear. The V end was cut by 0 bases, the J end by 6 bases, with 12 bases between. CDR1 and CDR2 from the germline V gene are SGHRS and YFSETQ. The CDR3 contains 14 residues.

The chain combines TRBV19 with TRBJ2-2, with D uncertain. The CDR3 is made up of 14 amino acids. The germline V gene encodes CDR1 LNHDA and CDR2 SQIVND (reference sequence). The V end lost 9 bases, the J end lost 5 bases, and 16 bases lay between the germline ends. The DNA of the CDR3 is TGTGCCAGCTCCCTATACATGGCGACCGGGGAGCTGTTTTTT. Its protein is CASSLYMATGELFF. The full variable domain, rest sourced from reference TRBV19 and TRBJ2-2, is DGGITQSPKYLFRKEGQNVTLSCEQNLNHDAMYWYRQDPGQGLRLIYYSQIVNDFQKGDIAEGYSVSREKKESFPLTVTSAQKNPTAFYLCASSLYMATGELFFGEGSRLTVL.

The CDR3 DNA reads TGTGCCAGCAGCGACGAAGCGGCACCCCTCCACTTT. It specifies CASSDEAAPLHF. The chain joins TRBV7-9 to TRBJ1-6, with D unresolved. Germline CDR1 reads SEHNR; CDR2 reads FQNEAQ (reference sequence). CDR3 size: 12 residues. Trimming removed 5 bases from V and 11 bases from J, with 10 bases in between.

The V call is TRBV19, the J call TRBJ1-2; weak D call: TRBD1 (6 bases). Germline CDR1 and CDR2: LNHDA and SQIVND (reference sequence). This CDR3 has 15 residues. Trimming stripped 6 bases from V and 0 bases from J, with 14 bases between. CDR3 nucleotide sequence: TGTGCCAGTAGACAATCTACAGGGTCTAACTATGGCTACACCTTC. Its protein product is CASRQSTGSNYGYTF.

This clone was detected only once. This rearrangement joins TRBV7-6 to TRBJ1-4, with TRBD1 matching over 8 bases. CDR3 size: 15 residues. The trim removed 1 base at V and 7 bases at J, leaving 5 bases unmatched. The germline CDR1 and CDR2 sequences are SGHVS and FNYEAQ. CDR3 residues: CASSLEGRGREKLFF. The DNA of the CDR3 is TGTGCCAGCAGCTTAGAGGGCAGGGGGCGTGAAAAACTGTTTTTT.

The chain couples TRBV7-2 to TRBJ1-1; D gene uncertain. Germline assignment: CDR1 SGHTA and CDR2 FQGNSA. The CDR3 is made up of 14 amino acids. The V gene lost 4 bases and the J gene lost 3 bases, with 12 bases spanning the gap. The CDR3 bases are TGTGCCAGCAGCTCCCGGGTCGGAGACACTGAAGCTTTCTTT. Protein sequence: CASSSRVGDTEAFF.

The chain uses TRBV5-1 and TRBJ1-1; D call uncertain. This CDR3 has 15 residues. The V gene's germline CDR1 is SGHRS and CDR2 YFSETQ. Trimming stripped 4 bases from V and 0 bases from J, with 13 bases between. The CDR3 is CASSPSVGVNTEAFF. The CDR3 nucleotides are TGCGCCAGCAGCCCATCGGTGGGCGTGAACACTGAAGCTTTCTTT.

This clone occurred a few times. The chain is built from TRBV7-2 and TRBJ2-1; 7 bases map to TRBD2. The CDR3 is 14 residues long. Germline loops: CDR1 SGHTA, CDR2 FQGNSA. V shed 5 bases, J shed 8 bases, and the junction held 9 bases outside the gene matches. DNA for the CDR3: TGTGCCAGCAGCGTGACTAGCTCTGTTTATGAGCAGTTCTTC. Translated: CASSVTSSVYEQFF.